The clone carrying this T cell receptor beta chain has only a few counts. No antigen is known for it. Researchers used 5'RACE with constant-segment primers to make TCR alpha and TCR beta cDNA libraries that carry sample barcodes and UMIs. TCRdb called the 5' RACE reads again in MiXCR, with one record for every CDR3 protein. The sample carries some 64,000 distinct CDR3 sequences, around 10% recorded once. This sample is part of a study of T-cell memory formation after mild COVID-19. For the study at large: TCR clusters were mostly donor specific.

Notes on the study in general: Clones contracting over day 15 to 85 were CD4/CD8 balanced, with later expanders leaning CD4+.

The origin of this receptor is a man aged 18 to 29 who had mild COVID-19 (a few samples of this study predate the infection). Cell type and time point are not known. The specimen was PBMCs or a T cell subset sorted from them (not recorded which).

CDR3 loop: CASSPRGLGANVLTF. CDR3 coding DNA: TGTGCCAGCAGTCCCAGGGGTCTGGGGGCCAACGTCCTGACTTTC. The chain carries TRBV27 and TRBJ2-6; D might be TRBD1 (6 bases). Trimming stripped 5 bases from V and 4 bases from J, with 12 bases between. The CDR3 is 15 amino acids. The germline V gene encodes CDR1 MNHEY and CDR2 SMNVEV (reference sequence).